A selection of T cell receptor beta chains follows, all from one sample in a study of blood T cell repertoires in COVID-19. Only in-frame clones appear in the TCRdb table, and some are missing; sequencing was by immunoSEQ multiplex PCR. The sample contains more than 100,000 clones, approximately 88% of which appear only once. The material sequenced was peripheral blood. These receptors came from an older woman with acute or convalescent COVID-19. Each CDR3 is given with its conserved first and last residue. The D gene is left open where the match is weak. Clone sizes are given selectively: once, few, many, or a class where the clone is expanded.

d_gene	j_gene	abundance	v_gene	CDR3aa	CDR3nt
NA	TRBJ1-1	NA	TRBV2	CATSVSSDTEAFF	TGTGCCACTTCCGTGTCTTCAGACACTGAAGCTTTCTTT
NA	TRBJ2-1	NA	TRBV18	CASSPERAGRNEQFF	TGTGCCAGCTCACCTGAAAGGGCAGGGAGGAATGAGCAGTTCTTC
TRBD1	TRBJ1-1	NA	TRBV5-1	CASSSLGQGETEAFF	TGCGCCAGCAGCTCGTTAGGACAGGGTGAGACTGAAGCTTTCTTT
NA	TRBJ2-2	NA	TRBV7-3	CASSLGGSTGELFF	TGTGCCAGCAGCTTGGGTGGGAGCACCGGGGAGCTGTTTTTT
NA	TRBJ2-7	NA	TRBV11-2	CASSLVGRDEQYF	TGTGCCAGCAGCTTAGTTGGGCGGGACGAGCAGTACTTC
NA	TRBJ1-2	once	TRBV3-1/TRBV3-2	CASSQGRPGLRQGGVNYGYTF	TGTGCCAGCAGCCAAGGTCGACCGGGACTCCGGCAGGGAGGCGTAAACTATGGCTACACCTTC
NA	TRBJ1-1	NA	TRBV6-5	CASLRGAEAFF	TGTGCCAGCCTCAGGGGAGCCGAAGCTTTCTTT
TRBD1	TRBJ1-1	once	TRBV10-3	CASGGGMRSENTEAFF	TGTGCCTCCGGAGGGGGCATGAGGAGTGAGAACACTGAAGCTTTCTTT
NA	TRBJ1-5	NA	TRBV28	CASSLYGQPQHF	TGTGCCAGCAGTTTATACGGTCAGCCCCAGCATTTT
NA	TRBJ1-3	NA	TRBV3-1/TRBV3-2	CASMGPGEAIYF	TGTGCCTCCATGGGCCCAGGGGAAGCCATATATTTT
TRBD2	TRBJ2-2	NA	TRBV3-1/TRBV3-2	CASSRSGLAATGELFF	TGTGCCAGCAGCCGCTCGGGACTAGCGGCCACCGGGGAGCTGTTTTTT
TRBD2	TRBJ2-5	NA	TRBV5-1	CASSSSGSSETQYF	TGCGCCAGCAGCTCTAGCGGGAGCTCAGAGACCCAGTACTTC
NA	TRBJ2-1	NA	TRBV11-1	CASSFGGLAGNEQFF	TGTGCCAGCAGCTTTGGGGGCCTCGCGGGTAATGAGCAGTTCTTC
TRBD1	TRBJ1-2	NA	TRBV15	CATSREGAVANYGYTF	TGTGCCACCAGCAGGGAGGGGGCGGTAGCTAACTATGGCTACACCTTC
NA	TRBJ1-1	NA	TRBV7-8	CASSSGRGMNTEAFF	TGTGCCAGCAGCTCCGGTAGGGGCATGAACACTGAAGCTTTCTTT
NA	TRBJ2-3	few	TRBV5-4	CASSAKRGGTDTQYF	TGTGCCAGCAGCGCTAAGAGAGGCGGGACAGATACGCAGTATTTT
NA	TRBJ1-2	NA	TRBV5-4	CASRLDGESYGYTF	TGTGCCAGCAGACTTGACGGGGAGAGCTATGGCTACACCTTC
TRBD1	TRBJ1-6	NA	TRBV28	CASSGTGGIHSPLHF	TGTGCCAGCAGTGGGACAGGGGGCATACATTCACCCCTCCACTTT